This T cell receptor beta chain was identified during a study of shared T cell receptors in the human thymus. The CDR3 sequence is 16 residues long. Germline loops: CDR1 LGHNA, CDR2 YSLEER. Trimming at V came to 2 bases and at J to 8 bases, leaving 9 bases not matched to a gene. Measured with immunoSEQ multiplex PCR; TCRdb has only the in-frame clones, and not every one. In the table there are 500,000 to 750,000 clones, approximately 88% of which are singletons. The same data also contributed to another study, on human thymus T cells. That report adds: Those donating were healthy Finnish infants in corrective surgery for congenital heart defects. Corrective cardiac operations yielded the resected thymus tissue.

Sequences were obtained from thymocytes. This rearrangement joins TRBV4-3 to TRBJ2-4; 10 bases line up with TRBD2. The receptor was derived from a boy in the first two years of life with a congenital heart defect. CDR3: CASSQSSSSGRDIQYF. The CDR3 DNA reads as TGCGCCAGCAGCCAAAGTTCATCCAGCGGGAGGGACATTCAGTACTTC.